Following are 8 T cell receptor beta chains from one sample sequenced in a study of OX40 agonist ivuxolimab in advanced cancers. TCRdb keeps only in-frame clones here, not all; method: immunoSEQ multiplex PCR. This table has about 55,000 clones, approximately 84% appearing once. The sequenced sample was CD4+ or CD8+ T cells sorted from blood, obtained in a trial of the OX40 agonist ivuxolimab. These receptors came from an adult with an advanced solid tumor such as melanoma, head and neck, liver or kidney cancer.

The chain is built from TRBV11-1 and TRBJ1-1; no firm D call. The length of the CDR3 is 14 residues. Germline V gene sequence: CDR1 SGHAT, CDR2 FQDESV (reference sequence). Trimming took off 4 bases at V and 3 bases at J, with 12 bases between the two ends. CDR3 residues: CASSSRSLDTEAFF. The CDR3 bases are TGTGCCAGCAGCTCCCGTTCATTGGACACTGAAGCTTTCTTT.

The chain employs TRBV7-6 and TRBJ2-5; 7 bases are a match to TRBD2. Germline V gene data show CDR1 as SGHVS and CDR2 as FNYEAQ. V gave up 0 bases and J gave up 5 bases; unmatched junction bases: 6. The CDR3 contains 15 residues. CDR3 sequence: CASSLAGGGFETQYF. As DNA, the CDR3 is TGTGCCAGCAGCTTAGCGGGGGGGGGATTCGAGACCCAGTACTTC.

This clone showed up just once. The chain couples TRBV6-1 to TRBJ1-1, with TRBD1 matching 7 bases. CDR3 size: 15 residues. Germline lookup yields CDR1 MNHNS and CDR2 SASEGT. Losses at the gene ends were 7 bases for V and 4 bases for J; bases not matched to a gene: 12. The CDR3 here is CASIPTGFMVTEAFF. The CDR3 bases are TGTGCCAGCATCCCGACAGGGTTCATGGTCACTGAAGCTTTCTTT.

The DNA for the CDR3 is TGTGCCATCAGTGACCTAGCGGGAGGCCCAGATACGCAGTATTTT. This codes for CAISDLAGGPDTQYF. The chain joins TRBV10-3 to TRBJ2-3, with TRBD2 identical over 11 bases. This CDR3 comprises 15 residues. Germline V CDR1 and CDR2: ENHRY, SYGVKD. J lost 4 bases, V lost 3 bases, and 3 bases had no gene match.

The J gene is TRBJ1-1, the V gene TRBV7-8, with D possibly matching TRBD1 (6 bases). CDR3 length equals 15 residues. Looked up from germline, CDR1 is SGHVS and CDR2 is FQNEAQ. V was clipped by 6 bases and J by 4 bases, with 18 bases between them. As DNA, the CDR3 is TGTGCCAGCAGACGGCTACGGGGGGCCGTCACTGAAGCTTTCTTT. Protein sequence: CASRRLRGAVTEAFF.

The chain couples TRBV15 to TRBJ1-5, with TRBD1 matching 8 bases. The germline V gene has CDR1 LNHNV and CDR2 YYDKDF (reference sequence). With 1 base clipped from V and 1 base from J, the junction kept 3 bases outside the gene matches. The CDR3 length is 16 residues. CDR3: CATSRAQGASNQPQHF. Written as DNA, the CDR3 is TGTGCCACCAGCAGAGCTCAGGGGGCGAGCAATCAGCCCCAGCATTTT.

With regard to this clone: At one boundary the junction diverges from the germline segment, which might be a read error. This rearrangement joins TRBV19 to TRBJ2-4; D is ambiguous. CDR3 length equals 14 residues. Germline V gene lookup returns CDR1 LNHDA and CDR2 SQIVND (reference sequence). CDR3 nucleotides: TGTGCCAGTTCGTCCCCTGGTGCCAACAACATTCAGTACTTC. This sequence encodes CASSSPGANNIQYF.

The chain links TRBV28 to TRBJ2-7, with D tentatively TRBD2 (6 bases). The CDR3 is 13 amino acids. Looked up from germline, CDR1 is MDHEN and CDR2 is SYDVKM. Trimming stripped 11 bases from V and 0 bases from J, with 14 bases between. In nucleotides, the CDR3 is TGTGCCGTCGAAGGGAGGACCTCCTACGAGCAGTACTTC. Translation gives CAVEGRTSYEQYF.